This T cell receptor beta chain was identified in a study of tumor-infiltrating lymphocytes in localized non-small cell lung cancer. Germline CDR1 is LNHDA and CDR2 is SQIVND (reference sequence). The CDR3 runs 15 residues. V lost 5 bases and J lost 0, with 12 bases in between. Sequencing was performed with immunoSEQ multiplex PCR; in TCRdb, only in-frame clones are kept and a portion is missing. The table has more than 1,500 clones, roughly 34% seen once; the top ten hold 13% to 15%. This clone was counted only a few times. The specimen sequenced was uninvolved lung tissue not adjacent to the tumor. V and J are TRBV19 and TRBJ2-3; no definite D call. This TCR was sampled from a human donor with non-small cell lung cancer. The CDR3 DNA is TGTGCCAGTAGTGCCGACACCGCTAGCACAGATACGCAGTATTTT. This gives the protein CASSADTASTDTQYF.